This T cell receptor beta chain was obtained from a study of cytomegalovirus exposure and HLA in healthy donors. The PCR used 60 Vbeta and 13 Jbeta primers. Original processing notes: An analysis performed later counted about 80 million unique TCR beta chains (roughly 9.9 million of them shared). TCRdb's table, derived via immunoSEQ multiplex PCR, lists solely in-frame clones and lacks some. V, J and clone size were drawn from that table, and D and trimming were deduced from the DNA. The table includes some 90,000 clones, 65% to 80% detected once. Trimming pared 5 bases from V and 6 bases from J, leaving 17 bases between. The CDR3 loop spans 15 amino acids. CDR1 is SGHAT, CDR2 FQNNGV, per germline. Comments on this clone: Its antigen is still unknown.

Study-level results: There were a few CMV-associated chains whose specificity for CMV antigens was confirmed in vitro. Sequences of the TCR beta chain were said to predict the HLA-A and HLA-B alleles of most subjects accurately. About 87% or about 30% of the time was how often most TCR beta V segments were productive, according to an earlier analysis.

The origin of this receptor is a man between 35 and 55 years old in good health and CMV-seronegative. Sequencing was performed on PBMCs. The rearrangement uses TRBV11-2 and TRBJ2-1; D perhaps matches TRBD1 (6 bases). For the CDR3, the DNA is TGTGCCAGCAGCCCTACCAGGACAGACCTCAATGAGCAGTTCTTC. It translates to CASSPTRTDLNEQFF.